This TCR beta chain appears in the sequencing data of a study of vaccination effects on CD4 cells after COVID-19. Study context: Two doses of either BNT162b2 or mRNA-1273 were given to each participant. General observations from the study: Late in the post-vaccination period, infection-induced and vaccine-induced clones underwent marked clonal contraction. Researchers report that only 1 of 255 vaccine-induced clones in healthy vaccinees cross-reacted with common cold coronaviruses.

CD4+ T cells specific for antigen were expanded with viral peptide pools by the ViraFEST assay before sequencing. Subsequent to a culture period of about nine days, CD4+ T cells were isolated. No vaccinee had earlier SARS-CoV-2 infection, and nucleocapsid antibodies were negative. Cultivation was performed at roughly 2.2 million PBMC per well with about 9.6 IU/ml IL-2 and about 9.6 ug/ml peptides added. About this clone: The antigen is unknown.

Germline V gives CDR1 MRHNA, CDR2 SNTAGT. V dropped 4 bases and J dropped 7; count of bases not matched to a gene: 9. The CDR3 is 16 amino acids. Repertoires were generated with immunoSEQ multiplex PCR, while TCRdb's copy carries only in-frame clones and drops some. This table holds about 73,000 clones, 65% to 80% found once. This material consisted of CD4+ T cells from PBMCs cultured with HCoV-NL63 spike peptides, taken before COVID-19 vaccination. This chain uses TRBV6-4 with TRBJ2-1; the match to TRBD2 covers 11 bases. The sequence was obtained from a human donor who received a COVID-19 vaccine. CDR3 region: CASSVGLAGGGNEQFF. CDR3 DNA: TGTGCCAGCAGTGTCGGTCTAGCGGGGGGCGGAAATGAGCAGTTCTTC.